This TCR beta chain was identified in a study of T cell responses to AZD1222 COVID-19 vaccine. Clones were sequenced by immunoSEQ multiplex PCR, and TCRdb holds only the in-frame ones, with some missing. Of approximately 110,000 clones listed, 88% are singletons. Whole-study findings and limits: It was only a handful of AZD1222 recipients who were seropositive at baseline. Per reports, nearly half of all spike-specific TCRs target regions that are unmutated in variants.

The CDR3 has 13 residues. Germline-derived CDR1 and CDR2 are SGHVS and FNYEAQ. Trimming took 5 bases from V and 6 from J; bases not matched to a gene: 4. In regard to this clone: What it recognizes is unknown.

The TCR was taken from an adult in good health. This specimen was peripheral blood, taken on day 0 of MenACWY control vaccination. The rearrangement uses TRBV7-6 and TRBJ1-5, with 7 bases matching TRBD1. This chain's CDR3 is CASSRQGRQPQHF. For the CDR3, the DNA is TGTGCCAGCAGCCGACAGGGTCGTCAGCCCCAGCATTTT.